A selection of T cell receptor beta chains follows, all from one sample in a study of cytomegalovirus exposure and HLA in healthy donors. The data were produced by immunoSEQ multiplex PCR, yet TCRdb's version contains in-frame clones alone and is incomplete. This sample yields approximately 54,000 clones, of which around 82% are seen a single time; roughly 3% belongs to the top ten. The specimen sequenced was PBMCs. These receptors all come from a woman aged 18-29 years in good health and CMV-seronegative. CDR3s leave out the opening cysteine and the closing phenylalanine or tryptophan.

j_gene,v_gene,CDR3aa
TRBJ2-1,TRBV11-2,ASSLWGRGDQRSEQF
TRBJ1-1,TRBV6-1,ASSEVRGAGNTEAF
TRBJ2-1,TRBV6-4,ASSDSSGRGFDEQF
TRBJ2-3,TRBV7-9,ASSLMRQGGGDTQY
TRBJ2-3,TRBV28,ASSPRLAGGTDTQY
TRBJ2-6,TRBV5-4,ASSLRVTKSGANVLT
TRBJ1-6,TRBV27,ASSSIHSSYNSPLH
TRBJ1-1,TRBV6-5,ASSFVGQGEAF
TRBJ1-4,TRBV5-1,ASSLAGNEKLF
TRBJ2-7,TRBV7-8,ASSQRGTGSYEQY
TRBJ1-1,TRBV19,AKTPGETEAF
TRBJ2-5,TRBV28,ASSGGLAGQETQY